One and the same sample provided the 23 T cell receptor beta chains below, sequenced in a study of T-cell memory formation after mild COVID-19 (dated by TCRdb to the early 2020s). Libraries were built with 5' RACE. This sample was sequenced with an Illumina NovaSeq 6000. The public reads were reanalyzed by TCRdb: fastp trimming at Q25, MiXCR alignment, in-frame beta chains only. Every entry covers one CDR3 protein and lists the most common genes and DNA from its rows. For this sample the table gives about 260,000 distinct CDR3 sequences, of which 7% to 10% were detected only once. The top ten constitute approximately 22% of the sample. Sequenced: PBMCs or a T cell subset sorted from them (not recorded which). These receptors came from a man between 18 and 29 years old who had mild COVID-19 (a few samples of this study predate the infection). The sample titles of this study are shuffled in the database, so cell type and time point are left out; the donor was told from shared clones.

This clonotype was detected ten times or more. The V call is TRBV7-2, the J call TRBJ2-3; D unclear. V was clipped by 2 bases and J by 4 bases, with 10 bases between them. This CDR3 has 14 amino acids. CDR1 is SGHTA and CDR2 is FQGNSA in the germline V gene. The CDR3, as DNA: TGTGCCAGCAGCTTACAGGCTAGTGCAGATACGCAGTATTTT. It translates to CASSLQASADTQYF.

At least ten counts were recorded for this clonotype. The chain recombines TRBV7-9 with TRBJ1-4; the match to TRBD1 covers 8 bases. CDR1 is SEHNR and CDR2 is FQNEAQ in the germline V gene (reference sequence). The CDR3 has 13 amino acids. Trimming removed 8 bases from V and 8 bases from J; junction bases left unmatched: 7. CDR3: CASRQTGVEKLFF. As DNA, the CDR3 is TGTGCCAGCCGCCAGACAGGGGTGGAAAAACTGTTTTTT.

This clonotype was counted only a few times. This chain connects TRBV7-9 to TRBJ2-1; 12 nucleotides match TRBD2. The V gene end was trimmed by 4 bases and the J gene end by 8 bases; junction bases not matched to a gene: 6. The CDR3 is made up of 15 amino acids. CDR1 and CDR2 (germline): SEHNR, FQNEAQ (reference sequence). CDR3 region: CASSYGLAGIDEQFF. In nucleotides, the CDR3 is TGTGCCAGCAGCTACGGACTAGCGGGGATCGATGAGCAGTTCTTC.

The chain links TRBV5-6 to TRBJ1-1; TRBD1 matches 9 bases. Germline V gene lookup returns CDR1 SGHDT and CDR2 YYEEEE. J was trimmed by 10 bases and V by 0 bases; bases with no gene match: 7. The CDR3 is made up of 14 amino acids. CDR3 DNA: TGTGCCAGCAGCTTGGACAGGGGGCTAGTCGGAGCTTTCTTT. Translated, it gives CASSLDRGLVGAFF.

This clonotype was found a few times. V usage is TRBV20-1 and J usage is TRBJ2-3, with TRBD2 as a possible D gene (5 bases). The germline CDR1 and CDR2 sequences are DFQATT and SNEGSKA (reference sequence). Deletions cut 0 bases from V and 3 bases from J, with 13 bases between. CDR3 length: 15 amino acids. The CDR3 DNA follows: TGCAGTGCTAGAGATCTGGAGCTAGCTACAGATACGCAGTATTTT. Translation: CSARDLELATDTQYF.

The chain couples TRBV27 to TRBJ1-1; D remains ambiguous. Germline V gene sequence: CDR1 MNHEY, CDR2 SMNVEV (reference sequence). The CDR3 totals 15 residues. The germline V and J ends were trimmed by 0 bases and 4 bases, with 12 bases remaining between them. The CDR3 coding sequence is TGTGCCAGCAGTTTATCGGGCGGCGATTTCACTGAAGCTTTCTTT. Protein sequence: CASSLSGGDFTEAFF.

The sample holds a few counts of this clonotype. The chain has TRBV29-1 and TRBJ1-1; D is possibly TRBD1 (5 bases). CDR3 length: 11 amino acids. CDR1 is SQVTM and CDR2 is ANQGSEA in the germline V gene. Trimming stripped 6 bases from V and 8 bases from J, with 13 bases between. This CDR3 is CSVIPGAEAFF. In nucleotides, the CDR3 is TGCAGCGTAATTCCCGGGGCAGAAGCTTTCTTT.

The chain combines TRBV19 with TRBJ1-5; D not certain. V lost 4 bases, J lost 6 bases, and 19 bases lay in between. This CDR3 region has 16 residues. The germline gives CDR1 LNHDA, CDR2 SQIVND (reference sequence). In nucleotides, the CDR3 is TGTGCCAGTAGTAACGACCCCTATGGGGTATCTCAGCCCCAGCATTTT. It yields the protein CASSNDPYGVSQPQHF.

This clonotype occurred a few times. The chain links TRBV6-5 to TRBJ1-1, with a weak D call TRBD1 (5 bases). V gave up 5 bases and J gave up 4 bases, with 14 bases separating them. This CDR3 region has 14 residues. Germline-derived CDR1 and CDR2 are MNHEY and SVGAGI. In DNA form, the CDR3 reads TGTGCCAGCAGTCCGACCCGAGGGGCCACTGAAGCTTTCTTT. This sequence encodes CASSPTRGATEAFF.

This clonotype was counted only a few times. The V gene is TRBV5-1, the J gene TRBJ2-7, with 7 bases identical to TRBD1. The V gene's germline CDR1 is SGHRS and CDR2 YFSETQ. V gave up 2 bases and J gave up 5 bases; unmatched junction bases: 4. The CDR3 covers 13 residues. The CDR3 reads CASSFRGSNEQYF. CDR3 nucleotide sequence: TGCGCCAGCAGCTTCAGGGGGTCCAACGAGCAGTACTTC.

The chain uses TRBV4-1 and TRBJ1-1, with D unresolved. The germline V gene encodes CDR1 MGHRA and CDR2 YSYEKL. The V and J ends lost 1 base and 1 base respectively, with 13 bases between them. This CDR3 spans 16 amino acids. The CDR3 bases are TGCGCCAGCAGCCAAGGAGGGAAAGGCGCGAACACTGAAGCTTTCTTT. It is translated as CASSQGGKGANTEAFF.

The chain is built from TRBV12-3 or TRBV12-4 and TRBJ2-1; 7 nucleotides line up with TRBD2. The CDR3 has 12 residues. Trimming removed 6 bases from V and 12 bases from J; junction bases left unmatched: 8. CDR3 coding DNA: TGTGCCAGCAGCCCGGGGGGTTGGGCGCAGTTCTTC. It specifies CASSPGGWAQFF.

This clonotype was seen only a few times. The gene calls are TRBV28 and TRBJ2-1, with 9 positions matching TRBD1. The V gene end was trimmed by 5 bases and the J gene end by 7 bases; junction bases not matched to a gene: 9. The CDR3 totals 15 residues. Germline CDR1 reads MDHEN; CDR2 reads SYDVKM. The CDR3 spells CASSRPGQGPNEQFF. The CDR3 coding sequence is TGTGCCAGCAGTCGGCCGGGACAGGGCCCTAATGAGCAGTTCTTC.

This clonotype was seen many times. The CDR3 reads CASSLGQERELFF. CDR3 DNA: TGTGCCAGCAGCTTGGGCCAAGAAAGGGAGCTGTTTTTT. V and J are TRBV5-6 and TRBJ2-2; D gene unclear. V lost 0 bases and J 9 bases, leaving 9 bases between the germline ends. Germline CDR1 reads SGHDT; CDR2 reads YYEEEE. The CDR3 sequence is 13 residues long.

The chain combines TRBV7-3 with TRBJ2-3; 8 nucleotides agree with TRBD1. CDR3 length: 14 residues. With 5 bases clipped from V and 7 bases from J, the junction kept 8 bases outside the gene matches. Germline V gene lookup returns CDR1 SGHTA and CDR2 FQGTGA. For the CDR3, the DNA is TGTGCCAGCAGCCCTGGACAGGGCAAATATACGCAGTATTTT. Protein sequence: CASSPGQGKYTQYF.

This clonotype was found a few times. The chain is built from TRBV7-9 and TRBJ2-1, with D possibly matching TRBD2 (6 bases). Trimming removed 0 bases at V and 4 bases at J, with 16 bases between. Germline V gene sequence: CDR1 SEHNR, CDR2 FQNEAQ (reference sequence). The CDR3 sequence is 17 residues long. CDR3 DNA sequence: TGTGCCAGCAGCTTAGCTGCGGGAACATGGGTTTACAATGAGCAGTTCTTC. Translated: CASSLAAGTWVYNEQFF.

The CDR3 bases are TGTGCCAGCAGCCAAGTGATTCGGGCCGGGGAAGGTGAGCAGTTCTTC. Amino acids: CASSQVIRAGEGEQFF. V usage is TRBV3-1 and J usage is TRBJ2-1, with D possibly TRBD2 on 5 matching bases. V was trimmed by 1 base and J by 9 bases, leaving 19 bases between them. The CDR3 has 16 residues. Germline CDR1 and CDR2: LGHDT and YNNKEL (reference sequence).

The chain employs TRBV7-8 and TRBJ2-5, with D perhaps TRBD2 (7 bases). Trimming took 6 bases from V and 4 from J, leaving 21 bases between them. Per germline, CDR1 SGHVS and CDR2 FQNEAQ. This CDR3 is built from 16 residues. This CDR3 reads CASRALGGLVGETQYF. The CDR3 DNA reads as TGTGCCAGCAGGGCTCTCGGGGGGCTTGTAGGAGAGACCCAGTACTTC.

In its sample, this clonotype was seen a few times. This sequence joins TRBV5-1 and TRBJ1-4; a weak D match, TRBD1 (5 bases). Germline V lookup: CDR1 SGHRS, CDR2 YFSETQ. The CDR3 loop spans 16 amino acids. Deletions cut 4 bases from V and 5 bases from J, with 18 bases between. Here the CDR3 reads CASSLQPGRSNEKLFF. The CDR3 nucleotides read TGCGCCAGCAGCCTACAACCGGGACGTTCAAATGAAAAACTGTTTTTT.

A few counts support this clonotype. This sequence joins TRBV27 and TRBJ1-6; D gene ambiguous. The CDR3 is made up of 15 amino acids. Germline V gives CDR1 MNHEY, CDR2 SMNVEV (reference sequence). V was clipped by 6 bases and J by 6 bases, with 15 bases between them. CDR3 nucleotides: TGTGCCAGCAGCCAGAGCCTGTCAGCTAATTCACCCCTCCACTTT. It translates to CASSQSLSANSPLHF.

The chain couples TRBV5-1 to TRBJ2-5, with a tentative D call TRBD1 (6 bases). CDR3 size: 17 residues. The germline V gene has CDR1 SGHRS and CDR2 YFSETQ. Trimming stripped 5 bases from V and 1 base from J, with 21 bases between. CDR3 DNA sequence: TGCGCCAGCAGTTCTCCCCCCCAGGACAGAGCCCAAGAGACCCAGTACTTC. Amino acid sequence: CASSSPPQDRAQETQYF.

A remark on this clonotype: One end of the junction is discordant with germline, which a read error may explain. The chain carries TRBV24-1 and TRBJ1-5; D possibly corresponds to TRBD1 (5 bases). This CDR3 is built from 14 residues. Germline lookup yields CDR1 KGHDR and CDR2 SFDVKD. CDR3 sequence reads: CATSVRGSDQPQHF. The CDR3 DNA reads as TGTGCCACCAGTGTGAGGGGTAGCGATCAGCCCCAGCATTTT.

This clonotype was detected a few times. The junction does not match germline at one end; this may be a read error. The CDR3 region is CASSQELRGNGKLFF. CDR3 coding DNA: TGCGCCAGCAGCCAGGAACTCAGGGGGAATGGAAAACTGTTTTTT. The chain carries TRBV4-3 and TRBJ1-4; 7 bases are shared with TRBD1. The germline V gene has CDR1 LGHNA and CDR2 YSLEER. The CDR3 is 15 amino acids.